This T cell receptor beta chain originates from a study of shared clonotypes between healthy human individuals. Germline V lookup: CDR1 MNHEY, CDR2 SMNVEV (reference sequence). Trimming left V 4 bases short and J 5 bases short, with 10 bases between. CDR3 length equals 13 residues. Naive-designated CD8 cells lacked CD45RO, were positively enriched for CCR7, and omitted terminally differentiated effector memory CD45RA+ cells. Only in-frame clones appear in the TCRdb table, and some are missing; sequencing was by immunoSEQ multiplex PCR. The sample records roughly 2.1 million clones, roughly 91% being singletons.

The clonotype was recovered from a man between 18 and 29 years old in good health. Some clones in this sample may be carry-over from other donors' samples. The genes are TRBV27 and TRBJ2-3; no firm D call. The sample comprised naive CD8+ T cells from PBMCs. CDR3 loop: CASSSIRGDTQYF. The CDR3 coding sequence is TGTGCCAGCAGTTCCATTCGTGGAGATACGCAGTATTTT.